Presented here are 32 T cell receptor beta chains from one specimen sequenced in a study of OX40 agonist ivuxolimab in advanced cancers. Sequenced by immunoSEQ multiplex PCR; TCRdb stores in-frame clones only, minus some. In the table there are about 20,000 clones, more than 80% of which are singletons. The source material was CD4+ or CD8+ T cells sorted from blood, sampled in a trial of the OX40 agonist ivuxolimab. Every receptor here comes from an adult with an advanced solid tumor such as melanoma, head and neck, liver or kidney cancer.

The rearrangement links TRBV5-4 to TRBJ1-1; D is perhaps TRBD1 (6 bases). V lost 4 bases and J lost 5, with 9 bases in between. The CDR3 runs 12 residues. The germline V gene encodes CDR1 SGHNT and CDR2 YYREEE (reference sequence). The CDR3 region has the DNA TGTGCCAGCAGCCACGGACAGACTGAAGCTTTCTTT. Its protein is CASSHGQTEAFF.

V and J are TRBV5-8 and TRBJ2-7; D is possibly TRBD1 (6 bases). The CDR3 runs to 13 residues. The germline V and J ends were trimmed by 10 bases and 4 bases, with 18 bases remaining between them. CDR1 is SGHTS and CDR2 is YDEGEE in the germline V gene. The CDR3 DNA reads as TGTGCCGCAGGGGAACTGCTACGGTACGAGCAGTACTTC. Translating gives CAAGELLRYEQYF.

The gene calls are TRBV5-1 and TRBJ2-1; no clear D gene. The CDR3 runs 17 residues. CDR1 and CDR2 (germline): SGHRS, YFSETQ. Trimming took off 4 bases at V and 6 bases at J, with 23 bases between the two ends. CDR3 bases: TGCGCCAGCAGCCCTCGACTGGATCAAACCCCCGTCAATGAGCAGTTCTTC. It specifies CASSPRLDQTPVNEQFF.

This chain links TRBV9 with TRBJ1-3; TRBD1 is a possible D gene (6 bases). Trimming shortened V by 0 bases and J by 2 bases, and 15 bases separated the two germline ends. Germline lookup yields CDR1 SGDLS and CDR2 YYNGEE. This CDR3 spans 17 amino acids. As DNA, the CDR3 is TGTGCCAGCAGCGTAGGTGGGAGGGGGTCGGCTGGAAACACCATATATTTT. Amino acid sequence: CASSVGGRGSAGNTIYF.

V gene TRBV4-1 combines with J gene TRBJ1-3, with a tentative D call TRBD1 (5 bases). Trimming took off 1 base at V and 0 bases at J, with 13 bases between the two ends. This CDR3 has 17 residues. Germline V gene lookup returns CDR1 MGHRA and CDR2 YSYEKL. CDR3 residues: CASSQGTGGLSGNTIYF. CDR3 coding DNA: TGCGCCAGCAGCCAAGGGACCGGGGGACTCTCTGGAAACACCATATATTTT.

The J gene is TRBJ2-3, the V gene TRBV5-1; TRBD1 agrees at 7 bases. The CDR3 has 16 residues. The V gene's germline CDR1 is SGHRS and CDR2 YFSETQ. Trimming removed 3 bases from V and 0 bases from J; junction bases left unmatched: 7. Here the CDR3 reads CASSSRTGTSTDTQYF. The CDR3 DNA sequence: TGCGCCAGCAGCTCCCGGACAGGTACTAGCACAGATACGCAGTATTTT.

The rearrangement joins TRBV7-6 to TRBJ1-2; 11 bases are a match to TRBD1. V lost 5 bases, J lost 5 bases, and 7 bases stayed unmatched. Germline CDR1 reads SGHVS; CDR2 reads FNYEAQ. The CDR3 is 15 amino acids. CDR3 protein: CASSTGQGAIYGYTF. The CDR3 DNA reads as TGTGCCAGCAGCACCGGACAGGGGGCTATTTATGGCTACACCTTC.

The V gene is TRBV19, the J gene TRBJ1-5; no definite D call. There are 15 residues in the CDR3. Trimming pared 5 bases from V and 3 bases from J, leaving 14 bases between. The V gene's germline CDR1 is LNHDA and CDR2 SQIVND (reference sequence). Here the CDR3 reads CASSRYNDYNQPQHF. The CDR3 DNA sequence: TGTGCCAGTAGTCGGTATAACGACTACAATCAGCCCCAGCATTTT.

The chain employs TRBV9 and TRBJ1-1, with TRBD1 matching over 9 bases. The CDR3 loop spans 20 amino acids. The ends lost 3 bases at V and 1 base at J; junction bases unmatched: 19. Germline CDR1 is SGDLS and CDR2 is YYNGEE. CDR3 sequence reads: CASSESSIPDRGGSNTEAFF. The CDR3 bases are TGTGCCAGCAGCGAATCCTCTATCCCAGACAGGGGGGGGTCGAACACTGAAGCTTTCTTT.

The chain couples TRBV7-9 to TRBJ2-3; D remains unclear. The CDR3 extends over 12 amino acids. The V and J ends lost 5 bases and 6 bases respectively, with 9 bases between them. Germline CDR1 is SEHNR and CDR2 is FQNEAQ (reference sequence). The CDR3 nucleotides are TGTGCCAGCAGCGCTATACAGGATACGCAGTATTTT. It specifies CASSAIQDTQYF.

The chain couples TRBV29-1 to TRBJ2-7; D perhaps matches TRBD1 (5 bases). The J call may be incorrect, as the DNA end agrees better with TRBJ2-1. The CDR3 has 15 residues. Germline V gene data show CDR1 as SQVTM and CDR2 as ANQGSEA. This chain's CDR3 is CSVEGGGTSYNEQFF. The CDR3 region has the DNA TGCAGCGTTGAAGGGGGCGGAACCTCCTACAATGAGCAGTTCTTC.

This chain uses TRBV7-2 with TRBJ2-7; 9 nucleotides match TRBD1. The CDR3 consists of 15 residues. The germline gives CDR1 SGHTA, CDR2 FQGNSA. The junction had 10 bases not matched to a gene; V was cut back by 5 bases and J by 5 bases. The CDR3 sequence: CASSHPGQGINEQYF. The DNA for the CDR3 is TGTGCCAGCAGCCACCCCGGACAGGGGATCAACGAGCAGTACTTC.

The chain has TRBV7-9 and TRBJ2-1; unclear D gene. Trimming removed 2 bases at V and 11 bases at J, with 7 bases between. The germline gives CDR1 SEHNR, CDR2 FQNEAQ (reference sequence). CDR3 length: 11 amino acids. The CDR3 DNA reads TGTGCCAGCAGCTTATCCACCCAGCAGTTCTTC. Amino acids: CASSLSTQQFF.

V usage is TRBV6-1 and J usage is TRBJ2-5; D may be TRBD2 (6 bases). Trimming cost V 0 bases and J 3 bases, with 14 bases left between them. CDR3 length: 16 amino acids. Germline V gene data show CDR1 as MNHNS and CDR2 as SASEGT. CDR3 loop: CASSEAADGGKETQYF. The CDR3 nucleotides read TGTGCCAGCAGTGAAGCCGCCGATGGAGGGAAAGAGACCCAGTACTTC.

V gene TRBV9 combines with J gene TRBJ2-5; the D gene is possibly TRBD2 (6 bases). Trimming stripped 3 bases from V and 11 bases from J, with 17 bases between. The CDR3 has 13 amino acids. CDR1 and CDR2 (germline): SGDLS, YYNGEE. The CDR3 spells CASSAGTWGEQYF. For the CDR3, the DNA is TGTGCCAGCAGCGCCGGGACCTGGGGGGAGCAGTACTTC.

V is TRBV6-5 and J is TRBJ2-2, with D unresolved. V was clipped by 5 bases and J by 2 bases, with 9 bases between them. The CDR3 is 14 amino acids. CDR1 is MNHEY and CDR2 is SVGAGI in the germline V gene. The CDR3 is CASSLTQNTGELFF. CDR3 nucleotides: TGTGCCAGCAGTCTCACTCAAAACACCGGGGAGCTGTTTTTT.

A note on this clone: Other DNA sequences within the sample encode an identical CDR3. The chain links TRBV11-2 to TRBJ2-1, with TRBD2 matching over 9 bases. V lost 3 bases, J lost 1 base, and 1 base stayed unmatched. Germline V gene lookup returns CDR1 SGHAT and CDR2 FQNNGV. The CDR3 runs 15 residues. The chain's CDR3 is CASSFSGGSYNEQFF. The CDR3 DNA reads TGTGCCAGCAGCTTTAGCGGGGGATCCTACAATGAGCAGTTCTTC.

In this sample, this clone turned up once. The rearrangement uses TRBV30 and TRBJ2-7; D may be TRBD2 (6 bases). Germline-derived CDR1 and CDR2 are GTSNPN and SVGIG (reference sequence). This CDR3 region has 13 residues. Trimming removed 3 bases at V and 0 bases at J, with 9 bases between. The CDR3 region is CAWRGRSSYEQYF. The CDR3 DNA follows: TGTGCCTGGAGGGGGAGGAGCTCCTACGAGCAGTACTTC.

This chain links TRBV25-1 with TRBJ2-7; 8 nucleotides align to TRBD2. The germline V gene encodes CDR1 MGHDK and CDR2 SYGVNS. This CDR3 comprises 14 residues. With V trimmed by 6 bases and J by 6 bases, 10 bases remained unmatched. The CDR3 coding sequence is TGTGCCAGCAGGAAGGGCGGGGGGCCAAGCGAGCAGTACTTC. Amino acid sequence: CASRKGGGPSEQYF.

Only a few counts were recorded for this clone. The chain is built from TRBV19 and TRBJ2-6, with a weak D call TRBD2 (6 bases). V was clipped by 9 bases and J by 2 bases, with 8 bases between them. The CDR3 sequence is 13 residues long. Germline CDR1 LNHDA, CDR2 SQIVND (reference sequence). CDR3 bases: TGTGCCAGCGGAGGGGCTGGGGCCAACGTCCTGACTTTC. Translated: CASGGAGANVLTF.

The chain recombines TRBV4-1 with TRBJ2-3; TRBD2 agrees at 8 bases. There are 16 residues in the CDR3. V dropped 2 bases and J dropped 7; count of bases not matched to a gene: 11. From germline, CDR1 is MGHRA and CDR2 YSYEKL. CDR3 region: CASSQRQSGSLNTQYF. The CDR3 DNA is TGCGCCAGCAGCCAAAGACAAAGCGGGAGCCTAAATACGCAGTATTTT.

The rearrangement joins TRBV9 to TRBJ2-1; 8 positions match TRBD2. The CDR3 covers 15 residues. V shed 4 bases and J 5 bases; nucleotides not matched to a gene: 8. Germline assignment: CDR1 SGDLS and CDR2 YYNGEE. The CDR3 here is CASSPQAGVNNEQFF. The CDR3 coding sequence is TGTGCCAGCAGCCCCCAAGCGGGAGTGAACAATGAGCAGTTCTTC.

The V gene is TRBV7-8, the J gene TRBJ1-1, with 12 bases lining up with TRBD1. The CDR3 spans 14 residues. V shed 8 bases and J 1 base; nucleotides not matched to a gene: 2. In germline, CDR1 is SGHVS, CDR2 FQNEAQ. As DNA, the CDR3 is TGTGCCAGCGGGACAGGGGGCCGGAACACTGAAGCTTTCTTT. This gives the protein CASGTGGRNTEAFF.

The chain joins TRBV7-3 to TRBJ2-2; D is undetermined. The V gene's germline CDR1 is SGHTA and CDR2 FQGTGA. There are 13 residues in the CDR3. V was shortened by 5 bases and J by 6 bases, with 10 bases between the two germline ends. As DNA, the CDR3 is TGTGCCAGCAGCGACACTACACCCGGGGAGCTGTTTTTT. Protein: CASSDTTPGELFF. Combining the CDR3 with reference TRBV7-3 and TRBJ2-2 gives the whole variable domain GAGVSQTPSNKVTEKGKYVELRCDPISGHTALYWYRQSLGQGPEFLIYFQGTGAADDSGLPNDRFFAVRPEGSVSTLKIQRTERGDSAVYLCASSDTTPGELFFGEGSRLTVL.

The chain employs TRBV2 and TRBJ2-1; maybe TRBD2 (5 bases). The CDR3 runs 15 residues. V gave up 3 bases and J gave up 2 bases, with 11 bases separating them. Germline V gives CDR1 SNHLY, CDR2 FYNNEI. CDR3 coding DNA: TGTGCCAGCAGTGAGGACGGGAAAACCTACAATGAGCAGTTCTTC. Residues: CASSEDGKTYNEQFF.

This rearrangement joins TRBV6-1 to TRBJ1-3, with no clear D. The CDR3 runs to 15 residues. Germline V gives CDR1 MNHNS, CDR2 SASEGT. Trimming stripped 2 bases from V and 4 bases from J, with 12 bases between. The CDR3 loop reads CASSESGLRGNTIYF. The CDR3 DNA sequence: TGTGCCAGCAGTGAATCAGGATTGAGAGGAAACACCATATATTTT.

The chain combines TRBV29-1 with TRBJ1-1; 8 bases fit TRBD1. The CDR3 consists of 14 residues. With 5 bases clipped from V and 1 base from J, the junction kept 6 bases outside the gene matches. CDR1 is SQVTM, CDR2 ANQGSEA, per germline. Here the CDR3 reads CSVKQGEGNTEAFF. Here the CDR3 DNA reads TGCAGCGTTAAACAGGGGGAAGGGAACACTGAAGCTTTCTTT.

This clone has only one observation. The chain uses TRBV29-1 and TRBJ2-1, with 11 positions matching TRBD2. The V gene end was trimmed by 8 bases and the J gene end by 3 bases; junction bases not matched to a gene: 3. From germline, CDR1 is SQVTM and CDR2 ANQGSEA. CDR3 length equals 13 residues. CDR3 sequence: CSTGLAGYNEQFF. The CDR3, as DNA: TGCAGCACAGGACTAGCGGGCTACAATGAGCAGTTCTTC.

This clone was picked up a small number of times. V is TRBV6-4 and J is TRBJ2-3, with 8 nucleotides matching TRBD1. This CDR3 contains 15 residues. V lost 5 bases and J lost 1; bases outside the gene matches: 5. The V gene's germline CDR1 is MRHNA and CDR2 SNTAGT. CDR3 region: CASSPTGDGTDTQYF. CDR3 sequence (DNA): TGTGCCAGCAGTCCGACAGGGGATGGCACAGATACGCAGTATTTT.

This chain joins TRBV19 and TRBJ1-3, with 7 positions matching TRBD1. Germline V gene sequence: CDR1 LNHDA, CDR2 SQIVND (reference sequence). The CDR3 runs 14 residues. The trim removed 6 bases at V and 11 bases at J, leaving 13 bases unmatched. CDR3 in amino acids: CASSEQGTKYAIYF. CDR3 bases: TGTGCCAGTAGCGAACAGGGGACGAAGTACGCCATATATTTT. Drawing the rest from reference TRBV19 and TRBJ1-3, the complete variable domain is DGGITQSPKYLFRKEGQNVTLSCEQNLNHDAMYWYRQDPGQGLRLIYYSQIVNDFQKGDIAEGYSVSREKKESFPLTVTSAQKNPTAFYLCASSEQGTKYAIYFGEGSWLTVV.

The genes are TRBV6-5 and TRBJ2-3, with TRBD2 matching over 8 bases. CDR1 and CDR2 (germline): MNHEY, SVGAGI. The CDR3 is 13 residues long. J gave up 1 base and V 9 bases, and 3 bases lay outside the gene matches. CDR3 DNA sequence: TGTGCCAGTTCGACTAGCGGCACAGATACGCAGTATTTT. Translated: CASSTSGTDTQYF.

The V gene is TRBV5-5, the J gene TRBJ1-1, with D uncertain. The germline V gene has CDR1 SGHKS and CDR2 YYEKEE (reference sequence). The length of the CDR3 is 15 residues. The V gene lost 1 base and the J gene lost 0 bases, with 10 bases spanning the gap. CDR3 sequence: CASSLFPSMNTEAFF. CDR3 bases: TGTGCCAGCAGCTTGTTCCCCAGCATGAACACTGAAGCTTTCTTT.